A single TCR beta chain is shown here with its context. Its target is unknown. The data are from a study of graft-versus-host responses after intestinal transplantation. Overall study results and limits: The recipient marrow held GvH clones, and some of them showed up first in ileum or blood. Among circulating GvH clones, peak levels were associated with early post-transplant declines in HvG clones.

Method: immunoSEQ multiplex PCR; TCRdb's copy keeps in-frame clones and lacks some. The profile shows tens of thousands of clones, 80% to 95% of them singletons. The V gene's germline CDR1 is MNHNY and CDR2 SVGAGI (reference sequence). The CDR3 contains 12 residues. Trimming took off 2 bases at V and 2 bases at J, with 4 bases between the two ends. This TCR came from a human donor who received an intestinal transplant. The rearrangement joins TRBV6-6 to TRBJ2-7; no clear D gene. Here the sequenced sample was unstimulated CD4+ T cells sorted from spleen or lymph node cells, taken before intestinal transplant. The CDR3 loop is CASSYRAYEQYF. The CDR3 coding sequence is TGTGCCAGCAGTTACAGAGCCTACGAGCAGTACTTC.